Detailed here is one TCR beta chain. Its antigen is not known. It may be a read error: a sequence one base away is much more abundant. V gave up 4 bases and J gave up 8 bases, with 11 bases separating them. Germline V gene sequence: CDR1 MNHEY, CDR2 SVGAGI. The CDR3 covers 12 residues. A J-beta primer mix and a sample-barcoded 5' primer were used in a second PCR of about 6 to 12 cycles. The authors tagged each cDNA molecule using a template-switch adaptor with 12 random nucleotides. TCRdb reprocessed the 5' RACE reads via MiXCR and lists one record per CDR3 protein. The sample records roughly 680,000 distinct CDR3 sequences, approximately 52% being singletons. The source of the sample is a study of blood T cells in healthy people across ages. Study-wide results and limits: Estimates drawn from one million T cells were deemed to understate diversity.

It was approximately 10 milliliters of peripheral blood that were drawn from each donor. Per sample, at least 6 micrograms of total RNA were extracted. The genes are TRBV6-5 and TRBJ1-2; D call uncertain. The specimen was blood. This clonotype was sampled from a woman aged 80 or over in good health. CDR3 loop: CASSCAGEGYTF. In nucleotides, the CDR3 is TGTGCCAGCAGTTGCGCTGGCGAGGGCTACACCTTC.